A selection of T cell receptor beta chains follows, all from one sample in a study of blood T cell repertoires in COVID-19. The table came from immunoSEQ multiplex PCR; TCRdb's copy has only in-frame clones and leaves some out. Found here are about 190,000 clones, 90% of them singletons; the top ten hold 0.62%. The specimen was peripheral blood. Source of these receptors: a man aged 45 to 65 with acute or convalescent COVID-19. CDR3s include the opening cysteine and the closing phenylalanine or tryptophan. The D gene is left open where the match is weak. Clone size, where shown, is once, few, many, or a class for clones that have expanded.

D gene: -; V gene: TRBV11-1; clone size: once; J gene: TRBJ2-1; CDR3 DNA: TGTGCCAGCAGCCACCTCGGTAATGAGCAGTTCTTC; CDR3 protein: CASSHLGNEQFF
D gene: TRBD2; V gene: TRBV7-2; clone size: -; J gene: TRBJ2-1; CDR3 DNA: TGTGCCAGCAGCTCCGGACTAGCGGGGGGGATTGAGCAGTTCTTC; CDR3 protein: CASSSGLAGGIEQFF
D gene: -; V gene: TRBV7-3; clone size: -; J gene: TRBJ2-3; CDR3 DNA: TGTGCCAGCAGCTTACAGGTGACAGATACGCAGTATTTT; CDR3 protein: CASSLQVTDTQYF
D gene: -; V gene: TRBV30; clone size: -; J gene: TRBJ2-3; CDR3 DNA: TGTGCCTGGAGTGTAACTCTAGATACGCAGTATTTT; CDR3 protein: CAWSVTLDTQYF
D gene: TRBD1; V gene: TRBV9; clone size: once; J gene: TRBJ1-1; CDR3 DNA: TGTGCCAGCAGCTCCAGTCCCGGGACAGGGGTAGGGACTGAAGCTTTCTTT; CDR3 protein: CASSSSPGTGVGTEAFF
D gene: TRBD2; V gene: TRBV7-9; clone size: -; J gene: TRBJ2-5; CDR3 DNA: TGTGCCAGCAGCCAATCGACTAGCGGCTACTCGGAGACCCAGTACTTC; CDR3 protein: CASSQSTSGYSETQYF
D gene: -; V gene: TRBV4-1; clone size: -; J gene: TRBJ1-2; CDR3 DNA: TGCGCCAGCAGCCGAGTAAGGACAGCCAAAGCTAACTATGGCTACACCTTC; CDR3 protein: CASSRVRTAKANYGYTF
D gene: -; V gene: TRBV7-9; clone size: -; J gene: TRBJ2-3; CDR3 DNA: TGTGCCAGCAGGCTAGGAGGGGAAATCATAGATACGCAGTATTTT; CDR3 protein: CASRLGGEIIDTQYF
D gene: -; V gene: TRBV12-3/TRBV12-4; clone size: -; J gene: TRBJ1-3; CDR3 DNA: TGTGCCACCCGGGGTTCCTCTGGAAACACCATATATTTT; CDR3 protein: CATRGSSGNTIYF
D gene: -; V gene: TRBV12-3/TRBV12-4; clone size: few; J gene: TRBJ2-3; CDR3 DNA: TGTGCCAGCAGACCTACGACAGAAGATACGCAGTATTTT; CDR3 protein: CASRPTTEDTQYF
D gene: -; V gene: TRBV28; clone size: once; J gene: TRBJ1-2; CDR3 DNA: TGTGCCAGCCATCCCACCCAGTGGGGGGGGGACTATGGCTACACCTTC; CDR3 protein: CASHPTQWGGDYGYTF
D gene: TRBD1; V gene: TRBV7-8; clone size: -; J gene: TRBJ1-6; CDR3 DNA: TGTGCCAGCAGCACGACAGGGGAGAATTCACCCCTCCACTTT; CDR3 protein: CASSTTGENSPLHF
D gene: -; V gene: TRBV7-2; clone size: few; J gene: TRBJ2-7; CDR3 DNA: TGTGCCAGCAGCGTGAGGGAGGAAGCGACCTACGAGCAGTACTTC; CDR3 protein: CASSVREEATYEQYF
D gene: TRBD1; V gene: TRBV30; clone size: -; J gene: TRBJ2-1; CDR3 DNA: TGTGCCTGGAGTAGCAGGGGGATATACAATGAGCAGTTCTTC; CDR3 protein: CAWSSRGIYNEQFF
D gene: TRBD1; V gene: TRBV7-9; clone size: -; J gene: TRBJ1-2; CDR3 DNA: TGTGCCAGCAGCTCAAACAGGGGAGTAGGCTACACCTTC; CDR3 protein: CASSSNRGVGYTF
D gene: -; V gene: TRBV7-8; clone size: once; J gene: TRBJ1-1; CDR3 DNA: TGTGCCAGCAGCTTAGTCCGGGCAGGGCAGGCTGAAGCTTTCTTT; CDR3 protein: CASSLVRAGQAEAFF
D gene: -; V gene: TRBV10-3; clone size: few; J gene: TRBJ2-1; CDR3 DNA: TGTGCCATCACTAAGAGACAGGCTTCCTACAATGAGCAGTTCTTC; CDR3 protein: CAITKRQASYNEQFF
D gene: TRBD1; V gene: TRBV4-1; clone size: -; J gene: TRBJ1-1; CDR3 DNA: TGCGCCAGCAGCCAAGACAACAGGGGGCAGAACACTGAAGCTTTCTTT; CDR3 protein: CASSQDNRGQNTEAFF
D gene: TRBD1; V gene: TRBV11-2; clone size: -; J gene: TRBJ2-7; CDR3 DNA: TGTGCCAGCAGCCCAAGACAGGGCTACGAGCAGTACTTC; CDR3 protein: CASSPRQGYEQYF
D gene: TRBD1; V gene: TRBV19; clone size: -; J gene: TRBJ1-1; CDR3 DNA: TGTGCCAGTAGTACCGACAGGACAGGGGGCGCTTCTGAAGCTTTCTTT; CDR3 protein: CASSTDRTGGASEAFF
D gene: -; V gene: TRBV5-1; clone size: -; J gene: TRBJ2-3; CDR3 DNA: TGCGCCAGCAGTCGCAGACTATCCACAGATACGCAGTATTTT; CDR3 protein: CASSRRLSTDTQYF
D gene: TRBD1; V gene: TRBV28; clone size: -; J gene: TRBJ1-1; CDR3 DNA: TGTGCCAGCAGCCCAAGGACAGGATCTCCAACTTTCTTT; CDR3 protein: CASSPRTGSPTFF
D gene: TRBD1; V gene: TRBV2; clone size: -; J gene: TRBJ2-1; CDR3 DNA: TGTGCCAGCCCTGCCGGGACAGGGGGAGATGAGCAGTTCTTC; CDR3 protein: CASPAGTGGDEQFF
D gene: TRBD1; V gene: TRBV12-5; clone size: -; J gene: TRBJ1-1; CDR3 DNA: TGTGCTAGTGGAAGACAGGGGGCGAGGACTGAAGCTTTCTTT; CDR3 protein: CASGRQGARTEAFF
D gene: TRBD1; V gene: TRBV4-3; clone size: -; J gene: TRBJ1-4; CDR3 DNA: TGCGCCAGCAGCCAAGGAGACAGGGGGGATGAAAAACTGTTTTTT; CDR3 protein: CASSQGDRGDEKLFF
D gene: -; V gene: TRBV27; clone size: -; J gene: TRBJ1-4; CDR3 DNA: TGTGCCAGCGGTCCGCGTACCGGGGTTAATGGAAAACTGTTTTTT; CDR3 protein: CASGPRTGVNGKLFF
D gene: -; V gene: TRBV18; clone size: -; J gene: TRBJ2-4; CDR3 DNA: TGTGCCAGCTCACCACCCTCGGAGGCCAAAAACATTCAGTACTTC; CDR3 protein: CASSPPSEAKNIQYF
D gene: TRBD2; V gene: TRBV19; clone size: -; J gene: TRBJ2-5; CDR3 DNA: TGTGCCAGTAGGGCGGGGGGGGAAGAGACCCAGTACTTC; CDR3 protein: CASRAGGEETQYF
D gene: TRBD1; V gene: TRBV28; clone size: -; J gene: TRBJ2-5; CDR3 DNA: TGTGCCAGCAGTGGGACAGGGGCGAAGACCCAGTACTTC; CDR3 protein: CASSGTGAKTQYF
D gene: TRBD1; V gene: TRBV7-9; clone size: few; J gene: TRBJ1-4; CDR3 DNA: TGTGCCAGCAGCCAAGACAGGGGGCTCGAAAAACTGTTTTTT; CDR3 protein: CASSQDRGLEKLFF
D gene: TRBD1; V gene: TRBV7-9; clone size: -; J gene: TRBJ1-2; CDR3 DNA: TGTGCCAGCAGCGCGAGTCAACAGGGGGCCGCTAACTATGGCTACACCTTC; CDR3 protein: CASSASQQGAANYGYTF
D gene: TRBD2; V gene: TRBV7-6; clone size: once; J gene: TRBJ2-2; CDR3 DNA: TGTGCCAGCAGCTTAGATACTAGCGTCGGGGAGCTGTTTTTT; CDR3 protein: CASSLDTSVGELFF
D gene: -; V gene: TRBV3-1/TRBV3-2; clone size: -; J gene: TRBJ2-5; CDR3 DNA: TGTGCCAGCAGCCAAGACAGCGCCCAAGAGACCCAGTACTTC; CDR3 protein: CASSQDSAQETQYF
D gene: TRBD2; V gene: TRBV7-3; clone size: once; J gene: TRBJ2-3; CDR3 DNA: TGTGCCAGCAGCACGACTAGCGGGGGTGTGGATACGCAGTATTTT; CDR3 protein: CASSTTSGGVDTQYF
D gene: -; V gene: TRBV27; clone size: -; J gene: TRBJ2-1; CDR3 DNA: TGTGCCAGCAGTTTTTTAGCACGGAGTGGCAATGAGCAGTTCTTC; CDR3 protein: CASSFLARSGNEQFF
D gene: -; V gene: TRBV5-1; clone size: -; J gene: TRBJ1-2; CDR3 DNA: TGCGCCAGCAGAACAACAGGCCACTATGGCTACACCTTC; CDR3 protein: CASRTTGHYGYTF
D gene: TRBD1; V gene: TRBV10-3; clone size: -; J gene: TRBJ1-6; CDR3 DNA: TGTGCCATCAATCAGGGGGATTCACCCCTCCACTTT; CDR3 protein: CAINQGDSPLHF
D gene: TRBD1; V gene: TRBV7-3; clone size: -; J gene: TRBJ1-6; CDR3 DNA: TGTGCCAGCAGCTCCACAGGGGGCAGGAATTCACCCCTCCACTTT; CDR3 protein: CASSSTGGRNSPLHF
D gene: -; V gene: TRBV7-8; clone size: -; J gene: TRBJ2-3; CDR3 DNA: TGTGCCAGCAGCCGAGGATTGTCAGGCGATACGCAGTATTTT; CDR3 protein: CASSRGLSGDTQYF
D gene: -; V gene: TRBV2; clone size: -; J gene: TRBJ1-5; CDR3 DNA: TGTGCCAGCAGTGAAGGGCAGGGCGATCAGCCCCAGCATTTT; CDR3 protein: CASSEGQGDQPQHF
D gene: -; V gene: TRBV27; clone size: -; J gene: TRBJ2-1; CDR3 DNA: TGTGCCAGCAGTACCCTAGCGTTGAGGGCTAATGAGCAGTTCTTC; CDR3 protein: CASSTLALRANEQFF
D gene: -; V gene: TRBV9; clone size: -; J gene: TRBJ1-1; CDR3 DNA: TGTGCCAGCAGCGCCGACCACAGGGATTCGGACACTGAAGCTTTCTTT; CDR3 protein: CASSADHRDSDTEAFF
D gene: -; V gene: TRBV7-9; clone size: once; J gene: TRBJ1-1; CDR3 DNA: TGTGCCAGCAGCTTTGATGGGGCTCCTAGCGGGACTGAAGCTTTCTTT; CDR3 protein: CASSFDGAPSGTEAFF
D gene: TRBD1; V gene: TRBV7-8; clone size: -; J gene: TRBJ1-5; CDR3 DNA: TGTGCCAGCAGTCTAGACAGGGATTTTCAGCCCCAGCATTTT; CDR3 protein: CASSLDRDFQPQHF
D gene: TRBD1; V gene: TRBV7-3; clone size: -; J gene: TRBJ2-6; CDR3 DNA: TGTGCCAGCAGCTCTGGGACAGCTTACCTCTCTGGGGCCAACGTCCTGACTTTC; CDR3 protein: CASSSGTAYLSGANVLTF
D gene: -; V gene: TRBV7-2; clone size: -; J gene: TRBJ2-5; CDR3 DNA: TGTGCCAGCAGCTTAGGAGTCTCGGGGTACCAAGAGACCCAGTACTTC; CDR3 protein: CASSLGVSGYQETQYF
D gene: -; V gene: TRBV7-3; clone size: -; J gene: TRBJ2-1; CDR3 DNA: TGTGCCAGCAGCTTAGGTTCAGGGGGGTACAATGAGCAGTTCTTC; CDR3 protein: CASSLGSGGYNEQFF
D gene: -; V gene: TRBV29-1; clone size: -; J gene: TRBJ1-2; CDR3 DNA: TGCAGCGTTTCCCTCTCGGGGGTTTATGGCTACACCTTC; CDR3 protein: CSVSLSGVYGYTF
D gene: TRBD2; V gene: TRBV29-1; clone size: -; J gene: TRBJ2-3; CDR3 DNA: TGCAGCGTAGAAGCACCCCCCGGGACTAGCGGGGGGACTAGCACAGATACGCAGTATTTT; CDR3 protein: CSVEAPPGTSGGTSTDTQYF
D gene: TRBD2; V gene: TRBV2; clone size: -; J gene: TRBJ2-7; CDR3 DNA: TGTGCCAGCAGATCCGGGACTAGCGAGACCTACGAGCAGTACTTC; CDR3 protein: CASRSGTSETYEQYF
D gene: -; V gene: TRBV2; clone size: -; J gene: TRBJ2-5; CDR3 DNA: TGTGCCAGCAGTGGGCTAGCAGAAGAGACCCAGTACTTC; CDR3 protein: CASSGLAEETQYF